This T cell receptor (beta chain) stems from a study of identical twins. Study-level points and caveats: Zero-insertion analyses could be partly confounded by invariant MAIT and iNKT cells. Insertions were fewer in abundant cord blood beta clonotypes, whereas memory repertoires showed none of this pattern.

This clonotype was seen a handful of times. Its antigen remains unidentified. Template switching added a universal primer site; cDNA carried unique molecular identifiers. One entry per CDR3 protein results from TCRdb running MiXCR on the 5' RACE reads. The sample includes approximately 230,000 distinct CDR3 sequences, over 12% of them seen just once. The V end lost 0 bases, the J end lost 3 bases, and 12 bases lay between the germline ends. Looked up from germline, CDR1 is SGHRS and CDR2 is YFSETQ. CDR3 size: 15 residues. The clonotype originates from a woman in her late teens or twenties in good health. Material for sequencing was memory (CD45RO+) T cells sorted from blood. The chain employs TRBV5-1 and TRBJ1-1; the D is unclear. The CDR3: CASSLGGPPYTEAFF. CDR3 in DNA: TGCGCCAGCAGCTTGGGAGGACCCCCCTACACTGAAGCTTTCTTT.